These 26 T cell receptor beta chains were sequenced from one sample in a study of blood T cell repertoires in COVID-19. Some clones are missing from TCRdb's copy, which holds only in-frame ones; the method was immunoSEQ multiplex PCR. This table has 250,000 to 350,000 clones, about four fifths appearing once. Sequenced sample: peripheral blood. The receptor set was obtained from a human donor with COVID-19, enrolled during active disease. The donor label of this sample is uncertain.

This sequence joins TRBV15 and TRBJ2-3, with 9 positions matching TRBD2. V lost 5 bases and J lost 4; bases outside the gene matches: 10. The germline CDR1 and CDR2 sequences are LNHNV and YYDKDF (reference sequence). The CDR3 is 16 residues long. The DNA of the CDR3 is TGTGCCACCAGCCTACGGACTAGCGTCGCTGCAGATACGCAGTATTTT. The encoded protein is CATSLRTSVAADTQYF.

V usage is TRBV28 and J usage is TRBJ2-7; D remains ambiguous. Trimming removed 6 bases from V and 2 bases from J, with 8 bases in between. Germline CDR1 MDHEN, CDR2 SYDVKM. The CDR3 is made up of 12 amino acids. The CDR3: CASRAAPYEQYF. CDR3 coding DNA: TGTGCCAGCAGAGCCGCACCCTACGAGCAGTACTTC.

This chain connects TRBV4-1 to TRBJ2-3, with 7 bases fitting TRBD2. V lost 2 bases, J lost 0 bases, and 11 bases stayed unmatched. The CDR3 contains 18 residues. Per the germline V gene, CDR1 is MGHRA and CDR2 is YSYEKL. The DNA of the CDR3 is TGCGCCAGCAGCCAAAGTTGGGCTAGCGGCACTAGCACAGATACGCAGTATTTT. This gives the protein CASSQSWASGTSTDTQYF.

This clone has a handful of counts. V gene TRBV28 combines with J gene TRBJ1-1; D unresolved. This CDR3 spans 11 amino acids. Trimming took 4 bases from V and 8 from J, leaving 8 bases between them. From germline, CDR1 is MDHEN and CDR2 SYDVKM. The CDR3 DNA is TGTGCCAGCAGTTCTCCCAGGGAAGCTTTCTTT. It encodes CASSSPREAFF. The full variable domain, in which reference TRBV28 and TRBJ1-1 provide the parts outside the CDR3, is DVKVTQSSRYLVKRTGEKVFLECVQDMDHENMFWYRQDPGLGLRLIYFSYDVKMKEKGDIPEGYSVSREKKERFSLILESASTNQTSMYLCASSSPREAFFGQGTRLTVV.

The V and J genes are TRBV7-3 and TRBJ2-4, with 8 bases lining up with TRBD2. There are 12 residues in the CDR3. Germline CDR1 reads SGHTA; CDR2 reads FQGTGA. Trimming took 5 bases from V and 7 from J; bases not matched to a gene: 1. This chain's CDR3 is CASSREGNIQYF. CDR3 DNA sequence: TGTGCCAGCAGCCGGGAGGGTAACATTCAGTACTTC.

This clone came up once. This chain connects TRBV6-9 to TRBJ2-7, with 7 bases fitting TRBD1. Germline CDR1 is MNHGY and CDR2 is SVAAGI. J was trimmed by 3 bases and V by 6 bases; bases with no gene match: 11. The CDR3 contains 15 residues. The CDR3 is CASSRTGEEGYEQYF. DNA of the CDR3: TGTGCCAGCAGCCGTACAGGGGAAGAGGGCTACGAGCAGTACTTC.

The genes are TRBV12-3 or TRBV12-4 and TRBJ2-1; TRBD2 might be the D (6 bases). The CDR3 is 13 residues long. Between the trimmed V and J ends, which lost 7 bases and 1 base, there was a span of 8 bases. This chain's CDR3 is CASIGGSYNEQFF. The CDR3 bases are TGTGCCAGCATCGGAGGGTCCTACAATGAGCAGTTCTTC.

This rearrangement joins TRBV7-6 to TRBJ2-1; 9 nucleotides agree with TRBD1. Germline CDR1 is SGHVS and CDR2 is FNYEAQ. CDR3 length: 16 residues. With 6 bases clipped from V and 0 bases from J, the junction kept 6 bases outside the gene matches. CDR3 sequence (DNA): TGTGCCAGCAGTCTAGGGACAGGGAGCTCCTACAATGAGCAGTTCTTC. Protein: CASSLGTGSSYNEQFF.

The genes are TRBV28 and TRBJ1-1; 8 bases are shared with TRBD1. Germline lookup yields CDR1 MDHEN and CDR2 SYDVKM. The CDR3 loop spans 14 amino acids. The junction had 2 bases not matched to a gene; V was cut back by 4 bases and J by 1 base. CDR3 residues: CASSSDRGNTEAFF. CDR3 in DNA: TGTGCCAGCAGTTCCGACAGGGGGAACACTGAAGCTTTCTTT. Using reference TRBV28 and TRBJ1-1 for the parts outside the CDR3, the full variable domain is DVKVTQSSRYLVKRTGEKVFLECVQDMDHENMFWYRQDPGLGLRLIYFSYDVKMKEKGDIPEGYSVSREKKERFSLILESASTNQTSMYLCASSSDRGNTEAFFGQGTRLTVV.

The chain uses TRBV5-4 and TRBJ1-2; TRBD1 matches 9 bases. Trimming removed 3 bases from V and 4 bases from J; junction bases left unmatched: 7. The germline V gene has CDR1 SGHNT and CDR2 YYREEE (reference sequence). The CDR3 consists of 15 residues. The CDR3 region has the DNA TGTGCCAGCAGCTCAAGAATACAGGGGGCCTATGGCTACACCTTC. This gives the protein CASSSRIQGAYGYTF.

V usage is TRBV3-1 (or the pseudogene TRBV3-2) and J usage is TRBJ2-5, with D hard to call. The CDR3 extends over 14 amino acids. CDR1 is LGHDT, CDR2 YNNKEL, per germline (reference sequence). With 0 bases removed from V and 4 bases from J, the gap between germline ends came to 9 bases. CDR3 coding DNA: TGTGCCAGCAGCCAAGATGCTAGAGGAGAGACCCAGTACTTC. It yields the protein CASSQDARGETQYF.

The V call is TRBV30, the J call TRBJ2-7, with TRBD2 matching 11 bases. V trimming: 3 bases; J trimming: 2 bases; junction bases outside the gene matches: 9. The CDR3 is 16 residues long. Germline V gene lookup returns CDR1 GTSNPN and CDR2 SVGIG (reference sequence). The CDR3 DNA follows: TGTGCCTGGAGCAGGGGACTAGCGGTGTCCCCCTACGAGCAGTACTTC. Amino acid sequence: CAWSRGLAVSPYEQYF.

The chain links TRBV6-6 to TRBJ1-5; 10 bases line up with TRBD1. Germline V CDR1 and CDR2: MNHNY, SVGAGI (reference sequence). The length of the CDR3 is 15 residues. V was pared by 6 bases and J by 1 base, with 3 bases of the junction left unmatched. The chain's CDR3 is CASSDRGLSNQPQHF. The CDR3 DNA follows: TGTGCCAGCAGCGACAGGGGGCTAAGCAATCAGCCCCAGCATTTT.

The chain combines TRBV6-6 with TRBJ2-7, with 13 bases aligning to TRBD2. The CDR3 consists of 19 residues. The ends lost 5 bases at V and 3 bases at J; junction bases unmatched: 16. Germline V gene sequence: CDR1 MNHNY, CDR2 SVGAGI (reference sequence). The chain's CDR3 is CASSPDTSGRAKVLYEQYF. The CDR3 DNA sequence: TGTGCCAGCAGTCCCGATACTAGCGGGAGGGCCAAGGTCCTCTACGAGCAGTACTTC.

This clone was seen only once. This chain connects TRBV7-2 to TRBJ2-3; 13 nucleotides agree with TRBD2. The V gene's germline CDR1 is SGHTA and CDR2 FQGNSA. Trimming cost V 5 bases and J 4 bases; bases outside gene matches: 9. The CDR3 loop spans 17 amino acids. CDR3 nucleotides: TGTGCCAGCAGCACTCGACTAGCGGGAGGACCGGCAGATACGCAGTATTTT. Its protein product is CASSTRLAGGPADTQYF.

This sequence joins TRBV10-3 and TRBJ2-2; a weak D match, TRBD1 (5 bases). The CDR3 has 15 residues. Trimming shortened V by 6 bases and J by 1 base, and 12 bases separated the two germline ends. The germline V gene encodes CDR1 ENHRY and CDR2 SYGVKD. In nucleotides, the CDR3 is TGTGCCATCAGAGACTTAGGGGAGAACACCGGGGAGCTGTTTTTT. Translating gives CAIRDLGENTGELFF.

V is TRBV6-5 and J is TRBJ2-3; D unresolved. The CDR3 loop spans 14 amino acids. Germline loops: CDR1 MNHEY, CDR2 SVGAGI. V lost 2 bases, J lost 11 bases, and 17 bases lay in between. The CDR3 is CASSYPWATQGQYF. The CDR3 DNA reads TGTGCCAGCAGTTACCCATGGGCCACCCAAGGGCAGTATTTT.

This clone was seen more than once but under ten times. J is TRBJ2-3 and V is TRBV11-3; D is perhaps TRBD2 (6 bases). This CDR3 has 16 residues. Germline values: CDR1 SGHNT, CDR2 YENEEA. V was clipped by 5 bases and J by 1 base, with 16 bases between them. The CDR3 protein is CASSPSTSGRTDTQYF. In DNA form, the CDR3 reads TGTGCCAGCAGCCCAAGTACAAGCGGGCGCACAGATACGCAGTATTTT.

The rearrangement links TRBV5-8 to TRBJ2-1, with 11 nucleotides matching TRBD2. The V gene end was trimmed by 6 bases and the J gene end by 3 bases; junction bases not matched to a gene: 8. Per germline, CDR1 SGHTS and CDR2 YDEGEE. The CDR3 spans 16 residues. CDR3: CASKGPGLAVYNEQFF. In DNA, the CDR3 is TGTGCCAGCAAGGGCCCGGGACTAGCGGTCTACAATGAGCAGTTCTTC. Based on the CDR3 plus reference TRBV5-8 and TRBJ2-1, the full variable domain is EAGVTQSPTHLIKTRGQQATLRCSPISGHTSVYWYQQALGLGLQFLLWYDEGEERNRGNFPPRFSGRQFPNYSSELNVNALELEDSALYLCASKGPGLAVYNEQFFGPGTRLTVL.

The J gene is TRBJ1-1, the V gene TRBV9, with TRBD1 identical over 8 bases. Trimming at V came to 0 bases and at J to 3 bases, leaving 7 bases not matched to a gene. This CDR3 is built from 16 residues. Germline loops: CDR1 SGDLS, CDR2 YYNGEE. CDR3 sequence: CASSVGFTGGDTEAFF. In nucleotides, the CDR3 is TGTGCCAGCAGCGTAGGATTCACAGGGGGAGACACTGAAGCTTTCTTT.

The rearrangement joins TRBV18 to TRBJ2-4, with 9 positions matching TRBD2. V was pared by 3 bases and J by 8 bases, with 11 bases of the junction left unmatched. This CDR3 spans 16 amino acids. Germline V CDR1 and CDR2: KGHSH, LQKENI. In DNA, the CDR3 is TGTGCCAGCTCACCCCCTAGGACTAGCGTAGCTGACATTCAGTACTTC. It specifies CASSPPRTSVADIQYF.

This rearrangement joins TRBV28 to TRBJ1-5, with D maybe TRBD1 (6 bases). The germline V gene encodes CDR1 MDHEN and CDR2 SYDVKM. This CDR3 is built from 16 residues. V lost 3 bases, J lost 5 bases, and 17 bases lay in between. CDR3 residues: CASSLRTQGWDQPQHF. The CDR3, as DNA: TGTGCCAGCAGTTTGCGTACACAGGGATGGGATCAGCCCCAGCATTTT.

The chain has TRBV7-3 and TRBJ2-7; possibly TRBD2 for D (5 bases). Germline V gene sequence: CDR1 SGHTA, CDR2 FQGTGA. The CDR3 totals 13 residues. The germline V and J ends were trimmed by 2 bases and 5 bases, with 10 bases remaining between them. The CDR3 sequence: CASSLSRGNEQYF. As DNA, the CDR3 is TGTGCCAGCAGCTTATCCCGGGGTAACGAGCAGTACTTC.

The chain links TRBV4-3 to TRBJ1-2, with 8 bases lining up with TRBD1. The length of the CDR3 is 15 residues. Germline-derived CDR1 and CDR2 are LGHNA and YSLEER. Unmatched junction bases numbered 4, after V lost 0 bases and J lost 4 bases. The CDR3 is CASSQDSGGVYGYTF. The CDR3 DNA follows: TGCGCCAGCAGCCAAGATTCAGGGGGCGTCTATGGCTACACCTTC.

The CDR3 protein is CASTPRRTEPYGYTF. CDR3 bases: TGTGCCAGCACCCCCCGGCGGACAGAACCCTATGGCTACACCTTC. This rearrangement joins TRBV6-5 to TRBJ1-2; possible D gene TRBD1, 6 bases. Trimming left V 7 bases short and J 4 bases short, with 19 bases between. The CDR3 is made up of 15 amino acids. The germline gives CDR1 MNHEY, CDR2 SVGAGI.

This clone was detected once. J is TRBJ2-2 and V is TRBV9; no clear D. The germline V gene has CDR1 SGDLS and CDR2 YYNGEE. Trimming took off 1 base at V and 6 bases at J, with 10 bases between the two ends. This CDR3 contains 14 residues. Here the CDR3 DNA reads TGTGCCAGCAGCGTAATTGCCGGTCCCGGGGAGCTGTTTTTT. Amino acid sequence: CASSVIAGPGELFF. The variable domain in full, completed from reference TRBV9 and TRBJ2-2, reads DSGVTQTPKHLITATGQRVTLRCSPRSGDLSVYWYQQSLDQGLQFLIQYYNGEERAKGNILERFSAQQFPDLHSELNLSSLELGDSALYFCASSVIAGPGELFFGEGSRLTVL.